This T cell receptor (beta chain) was captured by sequencing in a study of a mutant IDH1 vaccine in newly diagnosed glioma (dated by TCRdb to the early 2020s). Study-level background: Vaccination began 4-6 weeks after radiotherapy alone, or alongside temozolomide cycles in the chemotherapy-containing groups. Before enrollment, most patients had been given radiochemotherapy with temozolomide as standard therapy, while the rest had received either radiotherapy alone or temozolomide alone. The week-35 safety follow-up was designated visit V12, and the week-47 end of study was designated visit V13. The approximately 29 treated patients were approximately 60% male and 37.5% female, with a mean age of 40.4 years. Peripheral blood was collected at six visits: V03 (baseline), V05, V07, V10, V12 and V13. Longitudinal TCRB deep sequencing was done for some 25 treated patients, wherever samples were available for exploratory analyses. Overall results and qualifications from the work: It was noted by the authors that analyses of patient blood samples could not be reproduced owing to sample limitations. Across multiple MHC alleles, vaccine-induced immune responses were seen in more than 90% of patients. Availability determined which PBMC samples were chosen for TCRB deep sequencing. Pseudoprogression appeared unrelated to alterations in the top peripheral T cell clonotypes detected by TCRB sequencing.

A word on this clone: Its antigen is currently not known. The sample holds no much larger clone one base away, and base qualities are not on file.

The CDR3 runs 18 amino acids, cysteine and phenylalanine included. Only the CDR3 region is kept as DNA, spanning 54 bases read in frame from base 1. At the junction V is shortened by 1 base and J by 1 base, with 14 bases in between. CDR1 KGHSH and CDR2 LQKENI were looked up in the germline V gene. In the paper's terms, the time point label means: week 35, safety follow-up. Each vaccine dose was 300 ug of a 20-mer mutant IDH1 peptide in Montanide, given subcutaneously with topical imiquimod. Across visits V03 through V10, patients got a total of eight vaccinations, given in weeks 1, 3, 5, 7, 11, 15, 19 and 23. The donors had newly diagnosed IDH1-mutant astrocytomas of WHO grade 3 or 4 that showed loss of nuclear ATRX. The samples were drawn from NOA16, a multicentre, single-arm, open-label phase I trial in Germany that tested a mutant IDH1 peptide vaccine in humans for the first time. Genomic DNA for TCRB sequencing was extracted from EDTA blood using the DNeasy Blood and Tissue Kit.

The library was made by the immunoSEQ multiplex PCR assay. Following the manufacturer's protocol, the hsTCRB Kit was used to amplify rearranged TCR beta chain sequences. Sequencing of TCRB libraries was carried out on an Illumina MiSeq. The authors' analysis ran thus. The kit vendor's proprietary platform handled demultiplexing, trimming and gene mapping. In TCRdb, the immuneACCESS table is reduced to in-frame sequences with V and J assigned. These tables do not hold every clone; where another copy was compared, an unresolved V gene accounts for under half, and the others remain unexplained. V, J and clone size are those of that table, while D and trimming were read from the DNA. In all, the sample holds some 54,000 clones, and 84% of those were seen once. 4.1% of the sample is held by the ten biggest clonotypes.

The sample consisted of PBMCs, taken from a glioma patient whose treatment included an IDH1 peptide vaccine. The chain uses TRBV18 and TRBJ2-6; a tentative D match to TRBD1 spans 6 bases. The sequence derives from a woman younger than 30 with glioma. The nucleotide sequence reads as follows: TGTGCCAGCTCACCACAGCCGGGACAACTATCTGGGGCCAACGTCCTGACTTTC. Translated, it reads CASSPQPGQLSGANVLTF.